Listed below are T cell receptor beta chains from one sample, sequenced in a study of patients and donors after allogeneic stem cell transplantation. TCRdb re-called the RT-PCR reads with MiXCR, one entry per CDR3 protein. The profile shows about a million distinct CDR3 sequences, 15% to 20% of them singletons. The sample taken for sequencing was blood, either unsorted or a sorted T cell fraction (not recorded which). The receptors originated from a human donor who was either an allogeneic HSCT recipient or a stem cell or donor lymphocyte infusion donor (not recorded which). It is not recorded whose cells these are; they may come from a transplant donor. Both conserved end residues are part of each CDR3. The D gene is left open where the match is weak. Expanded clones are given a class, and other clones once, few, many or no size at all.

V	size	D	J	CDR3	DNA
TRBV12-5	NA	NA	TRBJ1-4	CASAPSRAGRGKLFF	TGTGCTAGTGCCCCCTCCCGGGCCGGGAGAGGGAAACTGTTTTTT
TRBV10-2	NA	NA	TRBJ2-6	CASRGASSGANVLTF	TGCGCCAGCAGGGGTGCTAGCTCTGGGGCCAACGTCCTGACTTTC
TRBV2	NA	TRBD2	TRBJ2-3	CASSEEGLAGPTDTQYF	TGTGCCAGCAGTGAAGAAGGACTAGCGGGACCCACAGATACGCAGTATTTT
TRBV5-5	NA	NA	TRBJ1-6	CASSLEGQINSPLHF	TGTGCCAGCAGCTTGGAGGGCCAGATTAATTCACCCCTCCACTTT
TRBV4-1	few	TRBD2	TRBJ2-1	CASSLDPSGGPYNEQFF	TGCGCCAGCAGCCTCGATCCTAGCGGGGGCCCTTACAATGAGCAGTTCTTC
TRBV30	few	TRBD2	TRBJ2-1	CACHPGTSGATYEQFF	TGTGCCTGCCATCCCGGGACTAGCGGGGCCACCTATGAGCAGTTCTTC
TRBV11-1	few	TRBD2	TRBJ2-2	CASSSRLAGGLERGGELFF	TGTGCCAGCAGCTCCCGACTAGCGGGAGGACTAGAACGGGGCGGGGAGCTGTTTTTT
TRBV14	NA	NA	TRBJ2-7	CASSLDPPGGEQYF	TGTGCCAGCAGTTTGGACCCCCCTGGAGGCGAGCAGTACTTC
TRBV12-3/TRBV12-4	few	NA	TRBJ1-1	CASTLSGTLPEAFF	TGTGCCAGCACCCTATCCGGGACCTTACCTGAAGCTTTCTTT
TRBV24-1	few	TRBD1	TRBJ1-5	CATSDPRTGASYSNQPQHF	TGTGCCACCAGTGATCCACGGACAGGGGCATCTTATAGCAATCAGCCCCAGCATTTT
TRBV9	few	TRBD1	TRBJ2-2	CASSVRTGGNTGELFF	TGTGCCAGCAGCGTCCGAACAGGGGGCAACACCGGGGAGCTGTTTTTT
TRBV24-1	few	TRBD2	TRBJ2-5	CATSDSGLAGGSQETQYF	TGTGCCACCAGTGACTCGGGACTAGCGGGAGGTAGCCAAGAGACCCAGTACTTC
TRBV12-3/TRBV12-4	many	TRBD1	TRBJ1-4	CASSSTGGGEKLFF	TGTGCCAGCAGCTCCACAGGGGGCGGTGAAAAACTGTTTTTT
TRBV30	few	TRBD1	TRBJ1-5	CAWSGHGTGRNQPQHF	TGTGCCTGGAGTGGACACGGGACAGGGAGGAATCAGCCCCAGCATTTT
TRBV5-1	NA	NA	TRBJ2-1	CASSLVQNNEQFF	TGCGCCAGCAGCTTGGTTCAGAACAATGAGCAGTTCTTC
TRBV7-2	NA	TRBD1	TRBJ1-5	CASRDREGGNQPQHF	TGTGCCAGCAGAGACAGGGAGGGTGGCAATCAGCCCCAGCATTTT
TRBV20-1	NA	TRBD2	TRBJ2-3	CSANTGTKEDTQYF	TGCAGTGCTAATACCGGGACTAAGGAGGATACGCAGTATTTT
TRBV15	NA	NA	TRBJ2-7	CATSRDRLVVYEQYF	TGTGCCACCAGCAGAGATCGTTTAGTGGTCTACGAGCAGTACTTC
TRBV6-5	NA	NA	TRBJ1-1	CASSYSLSDTEAFF	TGTGCCAGCAGTTACTCGTTGTCAGACACTGAAGCTTTCTTT
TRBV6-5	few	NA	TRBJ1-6	CASSPPKGPLHF	TGTGCCAGCAGTCCCCCCAAAGGACCCCTCCACTTT
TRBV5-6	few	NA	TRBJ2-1	CASSFFTAAYNEQFF	TGTGCCAGCAGCTTTTTTACAGCCGCCTACAATGAGCAGTTCTTC
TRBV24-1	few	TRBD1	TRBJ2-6	CATSDLTGTGANVLTF	TGTGCCACCAGTGACCTGACAGGGACTGGGGCCAACGTCCTGACTTTC
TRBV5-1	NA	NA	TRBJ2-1	CASSSRPTYNEQFF	TGCGCCAGCAGCTCGCGCCCCACCTACAATGAGCAGTTCTTC
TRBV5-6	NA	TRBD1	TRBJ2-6	CASMRTGWSSGANVLTF	TGTGCCAGCATGAGGACAGGTTGGAGCTCTGGGGCCAACGTCCTGACTTTC
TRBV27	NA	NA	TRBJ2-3	CASISGGVDVGTQYF	TGTGCCAGCATTTCCGGGGGAGTTGACGTAGGTACGCAGTATTTT
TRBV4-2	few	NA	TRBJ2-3	CASSRKAEGWTTDTQYF	TGTGCCAGCAGCCGCAAGGCCGAAGGGTGGACGACAGATACGCAGTATTTT
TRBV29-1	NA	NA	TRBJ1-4	CSASGRFNEKLFF	TGCAGCGCCTCGGGGCGGTTTAATGAAAAACTGTTTTTT
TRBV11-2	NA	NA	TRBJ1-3	CASSLNPVAGNTIYF	TGTGCCAGCAGCTTAAATCCAGTAGCTGGAAACACCATATATTTT
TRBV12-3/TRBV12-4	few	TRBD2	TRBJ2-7	CASTLSGRALYEQYF	TGTGCCAGCACTTTAAGCGGGAGGGCCCTCTACGAGCAGTACTTC
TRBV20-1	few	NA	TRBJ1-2	CSARDGSYGYTF	TGCAGTGCCCGGGACGGATCCTATGGCTACACCTTC
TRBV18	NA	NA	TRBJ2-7	CASSVKLEYEQYF	TGTGCCAGCTCAGTGAAACTAGAGTACGAGCAGTACTTC
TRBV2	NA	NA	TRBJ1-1	CASSENTGTEAFF	TGTGCCAGCAGTGAAAATACGGGCACTGAAGCTTTCTTT
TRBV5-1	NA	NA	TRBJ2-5	CASSLVGDPKETQYF	TGCGCCAGCAGCTTGGTCGGTGACCCAAAAGAGACCCAGTACTTC
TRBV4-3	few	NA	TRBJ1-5	CASSQDSQEGQPQHF	TGCGCCAGCAGCCAAGATTCACAGGAGGGACAGCCCCAGCATTTT
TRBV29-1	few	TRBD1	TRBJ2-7	CSVQPRDRGNEQYF	TGCAGCGTCCAACCGCGGGACAGGGGCAACGAGCAGTACTTC
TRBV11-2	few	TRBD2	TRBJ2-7	CASSLLAGPYEQYF	TGTGCCAGCAGCTTATTAGCGGGGCCCTACGAGCAGTACTTC
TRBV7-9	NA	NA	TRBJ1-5	CASSFGTANQPQHF	TGTGCCAGCAGCTTCGGGACGGCCAATCAGCCCCAGCATTTT
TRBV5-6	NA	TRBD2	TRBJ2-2	CASSFPRLAGGPNTGELFF	TGTGCCAGCAGCTTTCCTCGACTAGCGGGAGGGCCGAACACCGGGGAGCTGTTTTTT
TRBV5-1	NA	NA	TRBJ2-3	CASRRGDSSTDTQYF	TGCGCCAGCAGACGTGGGGACTCGAGCACAGATACGCAGTATTTT
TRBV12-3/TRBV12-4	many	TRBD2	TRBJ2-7	CASSPPGLSSYEQYF	TGTGCCAGCAGTCCTCCGGGACTAAGCTCCTACGAGCAGTACTTC
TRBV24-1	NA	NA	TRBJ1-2	CATSVSGRDYGYTF	TGTGCCACCAGTGTGTCAGGGAGAGACTATGGCTACACCTTC
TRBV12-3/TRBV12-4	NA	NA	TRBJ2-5	CASSLGAFPGTQYF	TGTGCCAGCAGTCTGGGGGCCTTTCCAGGGACCCAGTACTTC
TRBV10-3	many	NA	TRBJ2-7	CAISEPRETSYEQYF	TGTGCCATCAGTGAGCCTAGAGAAACCTCCTACGAGCAGTACTTC
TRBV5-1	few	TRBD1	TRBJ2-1	CASSRTGGREQFF	TGCGCCAGCAGCAGAACAGGGGGCAGAGAGCAGTTCTTC
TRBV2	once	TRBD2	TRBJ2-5	CASTPGGTSAIQETQYF	TGTGCCAGCACCCCGGGAGGGACTAGCGCGATTCAAGAGACCCAGTACTTC
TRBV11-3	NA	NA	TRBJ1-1	CASSKDTIGTTEAFF	TGTGCCAGCAGCAAGGACACTATAGGGACGACTGAAGCTTTCTTT
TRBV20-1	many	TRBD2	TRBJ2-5	CSARAETSGETQYF	TGCAGTGCTAGAGCTGAGACTAGCGGGGAGACCCAGTACTTC
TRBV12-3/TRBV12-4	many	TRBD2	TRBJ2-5	CASSLSSGSGETQYF	TGTGCCAGCAGTTTAAGTAGCGGGAGTGGCGAGACCCAGTACTTC
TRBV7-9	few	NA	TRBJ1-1	CASSFQGSPMNTEAFF	TGTGCCAGCAGCTTTCAGGGATCCCCCATGAACACTGAAGCTTTCTTT
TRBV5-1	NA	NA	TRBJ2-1	CASRIGGGSYNEQFF	TGCGCCAGCAGAATAGGGGGGGGGTCCTACAATGAGCAGTTCTTC
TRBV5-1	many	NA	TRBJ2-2	CASSLGGQNTGELFF	TGCGCCAGCAGCTTGGGGGGACAGAACACCGGGGAGCTGTTTTTT
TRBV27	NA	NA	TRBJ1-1	CASRQGSGAFF	TGTGCCAGCAGGCAGGGCTCCGGAGCTTTCTTT
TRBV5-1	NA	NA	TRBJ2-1	CASSLGSGRSSYNEQFF	TGCGCCAGCAGCTTGGGGAGCGGGCGTAGCTCCTACAATGAGCAGTTCTTC
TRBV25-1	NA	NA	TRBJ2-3	CASRTLGADTQYF	TGTGCCAGCAGGACCCTGGGGGCAGATACGCAGTATTTT